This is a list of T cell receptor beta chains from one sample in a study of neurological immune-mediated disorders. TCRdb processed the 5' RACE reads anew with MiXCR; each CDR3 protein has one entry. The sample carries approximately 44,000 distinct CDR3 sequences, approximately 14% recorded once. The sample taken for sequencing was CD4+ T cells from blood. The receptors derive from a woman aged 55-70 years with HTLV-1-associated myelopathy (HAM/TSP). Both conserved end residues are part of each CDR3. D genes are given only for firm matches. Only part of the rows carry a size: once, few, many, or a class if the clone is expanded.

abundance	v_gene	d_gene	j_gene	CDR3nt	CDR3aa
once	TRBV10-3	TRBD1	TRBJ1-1	TGTGCCATCACCGAACAGGGGGCTACTGAAGCTTTCTTT	CAITEQGATEAFF
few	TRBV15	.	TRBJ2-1	TGTGCCACCAACCGGGGAACCTACAATGAGCAGTTCTTC	CATNRGTYNEQFF
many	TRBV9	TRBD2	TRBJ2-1	TGTGCCAGCAGCGTAGAAGGAGGAGCGGGGGGCCGGAATGAGCAGTTCTTC	CASSVEGGAGGRNEQFF
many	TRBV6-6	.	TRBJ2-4	TGTGCCAGCAGTTTATCCCACGGCGATGAGAGGTCCAAAAACATTCAGTACTTC	CASSLSHGDERSKNIQYF
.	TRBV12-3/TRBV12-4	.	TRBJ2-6	TGTGACAGCAGCTTGTACTCTGGGGCCAACGTCCTGACTTTC	CDSSLYSGANVLTF
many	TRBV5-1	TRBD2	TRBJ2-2	TGCGCCAGCAGCTTTATCCGGGGGGGCGAGTACACCGGGGAGCTGTTTTTT	CASSFIRGGEYTGELFF
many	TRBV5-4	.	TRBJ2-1	TGTGCCACCTCCCGTGGGGGGGGCGGGGGTGAGCAGTTCTTC	CATSRGGGGGEQFF
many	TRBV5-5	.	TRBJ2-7	TGTGCCAGCAGCATGGTTCAGGGTGGGGAGCAGTACTTC	CASSMVQGGEQYF
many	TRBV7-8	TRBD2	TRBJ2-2	TGTGCCAGCAGAAGTGGGGGGGCGAACACCGGGGAGCTGTTTTTT	CASRSGGANTGELFF
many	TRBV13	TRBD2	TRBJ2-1	TGTGCCAGCAGCTTTGTACTAGCGGGGGCCTTCAATGAGCAGTTCTTC	CASSFVLAGAFNEQFF
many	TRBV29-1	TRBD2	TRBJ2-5	TGCAGCGTTGCAGCGGGGGGGGAGGAGACCCAGTACTTC	CSVAAGGEETQYF
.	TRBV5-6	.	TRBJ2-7	TGTGCCAGTAGCTTGGCAGGGTCCCCCTACGAGCAGTACTTC	CASSLAGSPYEQYF
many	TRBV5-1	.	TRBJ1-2	TGCGCCAGCAGCCCGGACGGGACGGTCTATGGCTACACCTTC	CASSPDGTVYGYTF
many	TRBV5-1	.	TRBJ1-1	TGCGCCAGCAACCAAGGACAGTACACTGAAGCTTTCTTT	CASNQGQYTEAFF
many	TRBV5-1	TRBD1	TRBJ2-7	TGCGCCAGCAGCCCGGGGACAGCAAACTACGAGCAGTACTTC	CASSPGTANYEQYF
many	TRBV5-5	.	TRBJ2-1	TGTGCCAGCAGCTTGGCCGGGACCTCCTACAATGAGCAGTTCTTC	CASSLAGTSYNEQFF
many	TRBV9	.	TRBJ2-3	TGTGCCAGCAGCGTAGGGACTGCTAGCACAGATACGCAGTATTTT	CASSVGTASTDTQYF
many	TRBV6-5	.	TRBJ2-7	TGTGCCAGCAGAAGACTAGACGAGCAGTACTTC	CASRRLDEQYF